This TCR beta chain derives from a study of regulatory T cells in long-lasting Graves disease. The germline V gene encodes CDR1 KGHSH and CDR2 LQKENI. V lost 2 bases and J 2 bases, leaving 6 bases between the germline ends. The CDR3 has 13 amino acids. This clonotype occurred many times. To make TCR beta libraries, researchers used iRepertoire HTBI primers and Arm-PCR of CDR3 regions. TCRdb called the multiplex PCR reads again in MiXCR, with one record for every CDR3 protein. The sample carries 510,000 or so distinct CDR3 sequences, around 12% recorded once. Time point defined: newly diagnosed GD, antithyroid drugs for less than 3 months. Extracted RNA from PBMCs served as the source of the TCR library. A further study also used this sample, focusing on T cells in Graves' hyperthyroidism and ophthalmopathy.

This chain links TRBV18 with TRBJ2-5, with no clear D. The receptor was isolated from a woman aged 25-40 years with Graves disease. This specimen consisted of peripheral blood mononuclear cells (PBMCs), obtained at new diagnosis, from a patient treated with antithyroid drugs. The CDR3 reads CASSPTRQETQYF. For the CDR3, the DNA is TGTGCCAGCTCACCAACGCGGCAAGAGACCCAGTACTTC.